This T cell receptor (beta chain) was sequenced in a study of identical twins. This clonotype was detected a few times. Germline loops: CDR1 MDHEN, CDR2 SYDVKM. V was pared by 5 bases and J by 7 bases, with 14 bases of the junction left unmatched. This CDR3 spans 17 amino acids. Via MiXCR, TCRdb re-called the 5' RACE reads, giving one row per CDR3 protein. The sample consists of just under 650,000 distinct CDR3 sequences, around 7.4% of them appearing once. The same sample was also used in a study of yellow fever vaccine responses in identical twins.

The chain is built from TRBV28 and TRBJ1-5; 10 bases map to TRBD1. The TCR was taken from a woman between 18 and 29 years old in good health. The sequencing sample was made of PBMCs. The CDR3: CASSNLPGQGLTQPQHF. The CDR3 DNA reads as TGTGCCAGCAGTAATCTCCCGGGACAGGGGCTAACCCAGCCCCAGCATTTT.